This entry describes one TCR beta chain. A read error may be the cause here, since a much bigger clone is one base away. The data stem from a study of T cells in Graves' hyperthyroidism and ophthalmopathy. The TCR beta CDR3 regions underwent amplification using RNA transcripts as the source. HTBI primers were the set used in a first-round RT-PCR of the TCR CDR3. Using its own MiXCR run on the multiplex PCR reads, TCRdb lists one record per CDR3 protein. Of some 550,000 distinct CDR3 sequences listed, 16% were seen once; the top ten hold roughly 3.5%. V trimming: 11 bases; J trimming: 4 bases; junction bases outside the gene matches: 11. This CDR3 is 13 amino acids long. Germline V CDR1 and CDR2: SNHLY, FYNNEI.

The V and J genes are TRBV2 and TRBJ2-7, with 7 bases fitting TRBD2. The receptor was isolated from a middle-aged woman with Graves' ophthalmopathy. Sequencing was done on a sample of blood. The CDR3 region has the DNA TGTGCCGGCAAGGGCGGGAGCGTATACGAGCAGTACTTC. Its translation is CAGKGGSVYEQYF. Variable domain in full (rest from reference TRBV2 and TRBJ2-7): EPEVTQTPSHQVTQMGQEVILRCVPISNHLYFYWYRQILGQKVEFLVSFYNNEISEKSEIFDDQFSVERPDGSNFTLKIRSTKLEDSAMYFCAGKGGSVYEQYFGPGTRLTVT.